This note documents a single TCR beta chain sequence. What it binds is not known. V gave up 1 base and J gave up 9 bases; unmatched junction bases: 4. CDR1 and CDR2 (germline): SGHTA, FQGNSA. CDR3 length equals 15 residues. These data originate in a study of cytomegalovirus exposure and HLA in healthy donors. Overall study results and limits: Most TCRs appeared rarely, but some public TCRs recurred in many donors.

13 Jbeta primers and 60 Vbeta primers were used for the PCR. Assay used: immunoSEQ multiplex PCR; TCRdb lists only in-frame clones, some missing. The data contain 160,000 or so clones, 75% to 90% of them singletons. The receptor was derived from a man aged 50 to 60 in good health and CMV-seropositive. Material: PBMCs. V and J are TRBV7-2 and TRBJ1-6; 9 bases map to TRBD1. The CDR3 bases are TGTGCCAGCAGCTTAGTTACAGGGGGCAGTTCACCCCTCCACTTT. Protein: CASSLVTGGSSPLHF.